Detailed here is one TCR beta chain. Its specificity is not known. Libraries were prepared by immunoSEQ multiplex PCR; TCRdb keeps only in-frame clonotypes and omits some of them. The sample includes 120,000 to 150,000 clones, about 83% of them seen just once. These data are taken from a study of cytomegalovirus exposure and HLA in healthy donors. The germline V gene has CDR1 SGHNT and CDR2 YYREEE (reference sequence). J lost 4 bases, V lost 4 bases, and 5 bases had no gene match. This CDR3 spans 14 amino acids. Overall study findings and caveats: Specific recognition of CMV antigens was confirmed in vitro for a few chains (all CMV-associated).

The sample consisted of PBMCs. The source is a woman in her thirties in good health and CMV-seronegative. This rearrangement joins TRBV5-4 to TRBJ2-7; TRBD1 aligns across 10 bases. The CDR3, as DNA: TGTGCCAGCAGCAAGACAGGGGGCTCATACGAGCAGTACTTC. Translated: CASSKTGGSYEQYF.